This TCR beta chain was recorded in a study of cytomegalovirus exposure and HLA in healthy donors. The study, taken as a whole, reports: It was likely that a cluster of highly shared sequence variants was a sequencing artifact. Roughly even sequencing depth across donors was the assumption behind the presence/absence analyses.

Notes on this clone: The target antigen is unknown.

Primers: 60 Vbeta forward and 13 Jbeta reverse. Sequencing was performed with immunoSEQ multiplex PCR; in TCRdb, only in-frame clones are kept and a portion is missing. The data hold 120,000 or so clones, with around 81% observed a single time. Input material: PBMCs. The receptor comes from a female donor in good health and CMV-seronegative.

The CDR3 nucleotides read TGTGCCAGCAGTTTTATGCGGGGCGACTTCAATGAGCAGTTCTTC. It codes for CASSFMRGDFNEQFF. The J gene is TRBJ2-1, the V gene TRBV28, with D maybe TRBD2 (6 bases). V was cut by 3 bases and J by 6 bases, with 15 bases left in between. The CDR3 runs to 15 residues. CDR1 MDHEN and CDR2 SYDVKM come from the germline V gene.